This T cell receptor beta chain was obtained from a study of T-cell reconstitution after alpha-beta-depleted transplantation in children. Unique molecular identifiers were built into the TCRbeta library. TCRdb called the PCR reads again in MiXCR, with one record for every CDR3 protein. Among 130,000 or so distinct CDR3 sequences listed, around a tenth were seen once. Germline V gives CDR1 DFQATT, CDR2 SNEGSKA (reference sequence). This CDR3 comprises 14 residues. The V and J ends lost 6 bases and 2 bases respectively, with 17 bases between them. The sample holds a few counts of this clonotype. This sample comprised PBMCs, mostly from graft donor cells, obtained 180 days after TCRalphabeta/CD19-depleted stem cell transplant. This chain connects TRBV20-1 to TRBJ2-7; D is undetermined. The source is a girl under three years old who had a stem cell transplant for combined immunodeficiency, so the T cells may come from the graft donor. The CDR3 DNA is TGCAGTGCAAACCTAGGTAGAAATCCCTACGAGCAGTACTTC. Amino acid sequence: CSANLGRNPYEQYF.